This entry concerns a single T cell receptor (beta chain). Clones were sequenced by immunoSEQ multiplex PCR, and TCRdb holds only the in-frame ones, with some missing. The profile shows 350,000 or so clones, more than 70% of them singletons. These data originate in a study of blood T cell repertoires in COVID-19. Study-level background: The cDNA or gDNA used as material had been derived from T cells, B-cell-depleted T cells, or PBMCs.

The clonotype was recovered from a woman aged 55-70 years with COVID-19, enrolled during active disease. Sequenced: peripheral blood.

The CDR3: CASSRGQTLNSPLHF. CDR3 nucleotides: TGTGCCAGCAGCCGGGGACAGACCCTCAATTCACCCCTCCACTTT. The J gene is TRBJ1-6, the V gene TRBV3-1 (or the pseudogene TRBV3-2); 7 nucleotides line up with TRBD1. This CDR3 is 15 amino acids long. V lost 4 bases to trimming and J lost 7 bases; unmatched junction nucleotides: 7. The germline V gene encodes CDR1 LGHDT and CDR2 YNNKEL (reference sequence).